Included here is one TCR beta chain sequence, with context. The antigen remains unidentified. This CDR3 is 12 amino acids long. V was cut by 7 bases and J by 1 base, with 10 bases left in between. CDR1 is SQVTM, CDR2 ANQGSEA, per germline. Primers included in the PCR were 60 Vbeta and 13 Jbeta primers. Sequenced by immunoSEQ multiplex PCR; TCRdb stores in-frame clones only, minus some. The table shows roughly 140,000 clones, with just under 85% occurring only once. The sample belongs to a study of cytomegalovirus exposure and HLA in healthy donors. Study-level results: The authors later found HLA-associated TCR beta chains more clonally expanded than equally common others. Reportedly, TCR beta sequences accurately predicted HLA-A and HLA-B alleles in most subjects. Presence/absence comparisons presumed near-even sequencing depth among donors. Reported results showed that the classifier diagnosed cytomegalovirus status with high specificity and sensitivity.

Sequenced input: PBMCs. This TCR was recovered from a woman aged 55-69 years in good health and CMV-seropositive. The chain employs TRBV29-1 and TRBJ1-1; D gene uncertain. CDR3 region: CSGEDSNTEAFF. As DNA, the CDR3 is TGCAGCGGGGAGGATTCGAACACTGAAGCTTTCTTT.